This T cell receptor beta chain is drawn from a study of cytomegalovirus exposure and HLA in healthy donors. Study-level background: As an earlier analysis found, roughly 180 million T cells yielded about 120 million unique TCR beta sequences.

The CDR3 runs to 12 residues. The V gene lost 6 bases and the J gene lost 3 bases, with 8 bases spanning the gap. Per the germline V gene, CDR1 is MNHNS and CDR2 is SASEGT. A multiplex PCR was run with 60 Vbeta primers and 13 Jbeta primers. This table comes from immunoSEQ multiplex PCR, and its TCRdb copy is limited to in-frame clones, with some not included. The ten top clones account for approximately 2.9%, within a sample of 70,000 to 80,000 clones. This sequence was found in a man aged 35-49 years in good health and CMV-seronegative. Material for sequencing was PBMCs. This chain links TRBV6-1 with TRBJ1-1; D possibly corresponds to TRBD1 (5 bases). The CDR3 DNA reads TGTGCCAGCAGAGTCAGGGACACTGAAGCTTTCTTT. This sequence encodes CASRVRDTEAFF.